Detailed here is one T cell receptor (beta chain). The method was immunoSEQ multiplex PCR; TCRdb's version includes in-frame clones alone and lacks a portion of them. The repertoire holds 200,000 to 300,000 clones, roughly nine tenths seen once, with about 4% in the top ten. This sample is drawn from a study of blood T cell repertoires in COVID-19. Background on the study: Samples taken during acute and convalescent COVID-19 were collected in the United States, Italy and Spain. PBMCs, B-cell-depleted T cells, or T cells were the source of the cDNA or gDNA that made up the material.

The J segment lost 5 bases and the V segment lost 5 bases, leaving 6 bases of the junction unmatched. Germline CDR1 and CDR2: LGHNT and FRNRAP. The CDR3 is 14 residues long. The material sequenced was peripheral blood. V usage is TRBV12-5 and J usage is TRBJ1-5; 7 bases are shared with TRBD1. The origin of this receptor is a man aged 55 to 70 who had recovered from COVID-19. For the CDR3, the DNA is TGTGCTAGTGGTCCACAGGGGTTGGATCAGCCCCAGCATTTT. This codes for CASGPQGLDQPQHF.